This is a list of T cell receptor beta chains from one sample in a study of blood T cell repertoires in COVID-19. Data came from immunoSEQ multiplex PCR; TCRdb stores just in-frame clones and leaves some out. In the table there are roughly 150,000 clones, approximately 91% of which are singletons. The sequenced sample was peripheral blood. These receptor sequences come from a woman in her seventies with acute or convalescent COVID-19. The CDR3 runs from the conserved cysteine through the conserved F or W. The D gene is left open where the match is weak. Clone size appears in some rows only: once, few, many, or a class for an expanded clone.

cdr3_aa	cdr3_nt	v_call	clone_size	j_call	d_call
CAIKGAANEKLFF	TGTGCCATCAAGGGGGCGGCTAATGAAAAACTGTTTTTT	TRBV10-3	-	TRBJ1-4	TRBD1
CASSPLGTPVGAQPQHF	TGTGCCAGCTCACCACTCGGGACACCCGTAGGTGCTCAGCCCCAGCATTTT	TRBV18	once	TRBJ1-5	-
CASCRAYEQFF	TGTGCCAGCTGCAGGGCCTATGAGCAGTTCTTC	TRBV6-6	-	TRBJ2-1	-
CASSEDRGPNYGYTF	TGTGCCAGCAGTGAAGACAGGGGGCCTAACTATGGCTACACCTTC	TRBV2	-	TRBJ1-2	TRBD1
CASSSRTGPHNTDTQYF	TGTGCCAGCAGCTCCAGGACAGGACCTCACAACACAGATACGCAGTATTTT	TRBV7-9	-	TRBJ2-3	TRBD1
CASSLQENYGYTF	TGTGCCAGCAGCTTACAGGAAAACTATGGCTACACCTTC	TRBV11-2	-	TRBJ1-2	-
CASSPEQGRYGYTF	TGTGCCAGCAGCCCCGAACAGGGGAGGTATGGCTACACCTTC	TRBV11-2	-	TRBJ1-2	TRBD1
CASGLALGANYTF	TGTGCTAGTGGTTTGGCGTTAGGGGCAAACTACACCTTC	TRBV12-5	-	TRBJ1-2	-
CASSPGGNTEAFF	TGTGCCAGCTCACCAGGAGGGAATACTGAAGCTTTCTTT	TRBV18	-	TRBJ1-1	-
CASSPPGQGVRRSPLHF	TGTGCCAGTAGCCCGCCGGGACAGGGGGTAAGACGGTCACCCCTCCACTTT	TRBV19	-	TRBJ1-6	TRBD1
CASSRQGGVYNEQFF	TGCGCCAGCAGCCGACAGGGAGGTGTTTACAATGAGCAGTTCTTC	TRBV4-1	-	TRBJ2-1	-
CASIWGGEETQYF	TGTGCCAGCATCTGGGGAGGTGAAGAGACCCAGTACTTC	TRBV5-5	once	TRBJ2-5	-
CATNSGGLVGNTIYF	TGTGCCACGAATAGCGGGGGGCTTGTTGGAAACACCATATATTTT	TRBV6-6	-	TRBJ1-3	-
CASSLRDRGHFEQFF	TGTGCCAGCAGTCTCCGGGACAGGGGGCACTTTGAGCAGTTCTTC	TRBV6-5	-	TRBJ2-1	TRBD1